This is a list of T cell receptor beta chains from one sample in a study of technical replicates of blood from a few donors. Here immunoSEQ multiplex PCR was the method, and the copy in TCRdb shows in-frame clones only, minus some. The sample consists of 65,000 to 95,000 clones, about 86% of them appearing once. Sequencing used PBMCs. Every receptor here comes from a human donor in good health. Some clones in this sample may be carry-over from other donors' samples. Both conserved end residues are part of each CDR3. D genes are given only for firm matches. Size is omitted from some rows. Given values are once, few, many or a class for expanded clones.

v_call: TRBV6-6; clone_size: .; j_call: TRBJ1-2; d_call: TRBD1; cdr3_nt: TGTGCCAGCAGTCCCCCGGGACAGACCTATGGCTACACCTTC; cdr3_aa: CASSPPGQTYGYTF
v_call: TRBV7-2; clone_size: .; j_call: TRBJ2-7; d_call: TRBD2; cdr3_nt: TGTGCCAGCGGTCTAGCGGGCGGCGCCTACGAGCAGTACTTC; cdr3_aa: CASGLAGGAYEQYF
v_call: TRBV29-1; clone_size: .; j_call: TRBJ2-5; d_call: TRBD2; cdr3_nt: TGCAGCGGCGCTAGCGGGAGATCAACGGAGACCCAGTACTTC; cdr3_aa: CSGASGRSTETQYF
v_call: TRBV5-1; clone_size: .; j_call: TRBJ1-5; d_call: TRBD1; cdr3_nt: TGCGCCAGCAGCCTTACAGGGGGCATTAGCAATCAGCCCCAGCATTTT; cdr3_aa: CASSLTGGISNQPQHF
v_call: TRBV6-5; clone_size: few; j_call: TRBJ1-1; d_call: .; cdr3_nt: TGTGCCAGCAGTGCCGGGACAAGGAACACTGAAGCTTTCTTT; cdr3_aa: CASSAGTRNTEAFF
v_call: TRBV5-6; clone_size: once; j_call: TRBJ2-3; d_call: .; cdr3_nt: TGTGCCAGCAGCTTGTTGTCAGGCCCGGGCACAGATACGCAGTATTTT; cdr3_aa: CASSLLSGPGTDTQYF
v_call: TRBV29-1; clone_size: .; j_call: TRBJ2-1; d_call: .; cdr3_nt: TGCAGCGTTGAAGGTCCAGGGCAGGTGTACAATGAGCAGTTCTTC; cdr3_aa: CSVEGPGQVYNEQFF
v_call: TRBV5-5; clone_size: .; j_call: TRBJ2-1; d_call: TRBD2; cdr3_nt: TGTGCCAGCAGCTTGTCTAGCGGGAGGCTCTCCTACAATGAGCAGTTCTTC; cdr3_aa: CASSLSSGRLSYNEQFF
v_call: TRBV4-3; clone_size: .; j_call: TRBJ2-1; d_call: .; cdr3_nt: TGCGCCAGCAGCCAAGACAGGGTGGTAAATGAGCAGTTCTTC; cdr3_aa: CASSQDRVVNEQFF
v_call: TRBV10-3; clone_size: .; j_call: TRBJ2-4; d_call: .; cdr3_nt: TGTGCCATCAGTCCACAGGGTAACATTCAGTACTTC; cdr3_aa: CAISPQGNIQYF
v_call: TRBV27; clone_size: .; j_call: TRBJ2-4; d_call: .; cdr3_nt: TGTGCCAGCAGTTTACTCGGGGGGCTAGCCAAAAACATTCAGTACTTC; cdr3_aa: CASSLLGGLAKNIQYF
v_call: TRBV2; clone_size: .; j_call: TRBJ2-3; d_call: .; cdr3_nt: TGTGCCAGCAGTCCGACTCTGAGGACAGATACGCAGTATTTT; cdr3_aa: CASSPTLRTDTQYF
v_call: TRBV5-1; clone_size: .; j_call: TRBJ2-3; d_call: .; cdr3_nt: TGCGCCAGCAGCTTGACTTCAACTCCAATTTCCACAGATACGCAGTATTTT; cdr3_aa: CASSLTSTPISTDTQYF
v_call: TRBV29-1; clone_size: .; j_call: TRBJ2-3; d_call: TRBD1; cdr3_nt: TGCAGCGGCCAGACAGGGGGAGATACGCAGTATTTT; cdr3_aa: CSGQTGGDTQYF
v_call: TRBV7-3; clone_size: once; j_call: TRBJ2-3; d_call: TRBD2; cdr3_nt: TGTGCCAGCATGAAAGGGACTAGCGGGCGCTCTGATACGCAGTATTTT; cdr3_aa: CASMKGTSGRSDTQYF
v_call: TRBV2; clone_size: .; j_call: TRBJ2-2; d_call: .; cdr3_nt: TGTGCCAGCAACCGGGTCCCCGCCAACACCGGGGAGCTGTTTTTT; cdr3_aa: CASNRVPANTGELFF
v_call: TRBV30; clone_size: .; j_call: TRBJ1-2; d_call: TRBD1; cdr3_nt: TGTGCCTGGAGGAAACAGGGGGCCACGATCTATGGCTACACCTTC; cdr3_aa: CAWRKQGATIYGYTF
v_call: TRBV27; clone_size: .; j_call: TRBJ2-7; d_call: TRBD1; cdr3_nt: TGTGCCAGCAGTTTATCGGGACAGGGGGCCTACGAGCAGTACTTC; cdr3_aa: CASSLSGQGAYEQYF
v_call: TRBV7-2; clone_size: .; j_call: TRBJ1-5; d_call: .; cdr3_nt: TGTGCCAGCAGCTTAGGGGCGGGGGGTTGGGGCAATCAGCCCCAGCATTTT; cdr3_aa: CASSLGAGGWGNQPQHF
v_call: TRBV2; clone_size: .; j_call: TRBJ2-7; d_call: .; cdr3_nt: TGTGCCAGCAGTGAAGCGGAAAACGCGGTGAACGACCGGGGTTCCGAGCAGTACTTC; cdr3_aa: CASSEAENAVNDRGSEQYF
v_call: TRBV2; clone_size: .; j_call: TRBJ1-2; d_call: TRBD1; cdr3_nt: TGTGCCAGCAGTACAGGGGGCGGGGGCTACACCTTC; cdr3_aa: CASSTGGGGYTF
v_call: TRBV14; clone_size: .; j_call: TRBJ2-3; d_call: TRBD2; cdr3_nt: TGTGCCAGCAGCCAAGGACTAGCGGGGGGAACAGATACGCAGTATTTT; cdr3_aa: CASSQGLAGGTDTQYF
v_call: TRBV6-5; clone_size: .; j_call: TRBJ2-3; d_call: TRBD1; cdr3_nt: TGTGCCAGCAGTTACAACGGACAGGGGGGAGATACGCAGTATTTT; cdr3_aa: CASSYNGQGGDTQYF
v_call: TRBV10-3; clone_size: .; j_call: TRBJ2-2; d_call: TRBD1; cdr3_nt: TGTGCCATCAGTGTGGGACAGGGGGGAAACACCGGGGAGCTGTTTTTT; cdr3_aa: CAISVGQGGNTGELFF
v_call: TRBV4-3; clone_size: .; j_call: TRBJ1-3; d_call: TRBD1; cdr3_nt: TGCGCCAGCAGCCAAGGGACAGGGGGACTCTCTGGAAACACCATATATTTT; cdr3_aa: CASSQGTGGLSGNTIYF